The 5 T cell receptor beta chains given below trace back to one sample, sequenced in a study of OX40 agonist ivuxolimab in advanced cancers. Assay: immunoSEQ multiplex PCR; the TCRdb copy retains only in-frame clones and omits some. The table has about 81,000 clones, 85% to 95% seen once; the top ten hold approximately 15%. Sequencing used CD4+ or CD8+ T cells sorted from blood, obtained in a trial of the OX40 agonist ivuxolimab. The receptors derive from an adult with an advanced solid tumor such as melanoma, head and neck, liver or kidney cancer.

This sequence joins TRBV11-2 and TRBJ1-1; D might be TRBD1 (5 bases). In germline, CDR1 is SGHAT, CDR2 FQNNGV. The CDR3 covers 17 residues. The germline V and J ends were trimmed by 6 bases and 4 bases, with 24 bases remaining between them. The CDR3 DNA follows: TGTGCCAGCAGTCCCAACAGTGGCCAGGGACGGCGCACTGAAGCTTTCTTT. Amino acid sequence: CASSPNSGQGRRTEAFF.

This clone appeared once. V gene TRBV7-9 combines with J gene TRBJ2-7; 9 nucleotides agree with TRBD2. V shed 6 bases and J 5 bases; nucleotides not matched to a gene: 8. There are 14 residues in the CDR3. Germline CDR1 is SEHNR and CDR2 is FQNEAQ (reference sequence). The DNA of the CDR3 is TGTGCCAGCAGTTCCGGACTAGCGAGACACGAGCAGTACTTC. Residues: CASSSGLARHEQYF.

The V call is TRBV7-6, the J call TRBJ2-5; TRBD2 matches at 12 bases. The junction had 7 bases not matched to a gene; V was cut back by 5 bases and J by 3 bases. The germline V gene encodes CDR1 SGHVS and CDR2 FNYEAQ. This CDR3 is 16 amino acids long. DNA of the CDR3: TGTGCCAGCAGCGACTCTAGCGGGGGGGCGAAAGAGACCCAGTACTTC. This sequence encodes CASSDSSGGAKETQYF.

V usage is TRBV28 and J usage is TRBJ2-1; 10 bases are a match to TRBD2. The germline gives CDR1 MDHEN, CDR2 SYDVKM. The CDR3 consists of 18 residues. V was clipped by 5 bases and J by 1 base; unmatched bases: 11. CDR3 region: CASSPRGVAGGSYNEQFF. In DNA, the CDR3 is TGTGCCAGCAGTCCCCGGGGGGTAGCGGGAGGATCCTACAATGAGCAGTTCTTC.

J is TRBJ2-2 and V is TRBV19, with D unclear. The CDR3 totals 15 residues. The germline CDR1 and CDR2 sequences are LNHDA and SQIVND (reference sequence). Deletions cut 10 bases from V and 0 bases from J, with 15 bases between. Written as DNA, the CDR3 is TGTGCCATAGGACCGAAGGGTACGAACACCGGGGAGCTGTTTTTT. This translates into CAIGPKGTNTGELFF. Complete variable domain (other parts from reference TRBV19 and TRBJ2-2): DGGITQSPKYLFRKEGQNVTLSCEQNLNHDAMYWYRQDPGQGLRLIYYSQIVNDFQKGDIAEGYSVSREKKESFPLTVTSAQKNPTAFYLCAIGPKGTNTGELFFGEGSRLTVL.